Sequencing of this TCR beta chain was carried out in a study of CD8+ T cells in alopecia areata listed by TCRdb under 2018. Regarding the research as a whole: Treated patients were enrolled in an open-label pilot trial of oral tofacitinib at 5 to 10 mg twice daily for moderate-to-severe alopecia areata. Tofacitinib was administered for 6 to 18 months, and 6 months of follow-up off drug were then conducted to assess delayed response and recurrence. In treated patients, disease severity was measured using the SALT score, which gives the percentage of scalp surface area affected. High-throughput TCRbeta sequencing was used to examine T cell clonal expansion in alopecia areata in both the C3H/HeJ mouse model and human patients. On the human side, TCRbeta sequencing was run on scalp tissue and on sorted CD4+ and CD8+ peripheral blood T cells from healthy controls and from alopecia areata patients with either patchy or totalis/universalis disease. Biopsies were taken from tofacitinib-treated patients at baseline and at 4 and 24 weeks of treatment, and a later scalp biopsy was taken in several of the tofacitinib-treated patients. Clonality in the scalp was compared among normal scalp (n=4), patchy alopecia areata scalp (n=8), and alopecia totalis/universalis scalp (n=8). RNA was extracted with the PAXgene miRNA kit for fixed scalp, the miRNeasy kit for PBMCs, and the RNeasy kit for mouse skin. Amplification of TCRbeta CDR3 regions was done by immunoSEQ multiplex PCR using 35 Vbeta forward primers and 13 Jbeta reverse primers. Paper-wide results and their limitations: Because the treated cohort was small and had just a single nonresponder, larger studies are needed to establish links between baseline CD8+ expansion and response. TCR sequences shared between patients were less clear than in mice, possibly partly because of HLA diversity in the patient population. Scalp TCR repertoire analysis is complicated because resident alphabeta T cells in normal human skin are also sequenced, whereas mouse skin is dominated by gammadelta T cells. Tofacitinib significantly lowered scalp clonality and the number of expanded CD8+ clones among the top 100 scalp clones. Many expanded lesional clones were found to persist in scalp and blood during tofacitinib treatment, and relapse after treatment cessation may be partly explained by this persistence. Compared with normal scalp, lesional scalp, particularly in alopecia totalis/universalis, had higher clonality and more expanded CD8+ clones, which suggests antigenic drive.

The CDR3 measures 16 amino acids from cysteine to phenylalanine. CDR3 DNA is the only sequence kept; it has 48 bases, read in frame from the first base. The germline V gene (reference sequence) specifies LNHDA as CDR1 and SQIVND as CDR2. Trimming takes 10 bases from V and 1 base from J, and the germline ends sit 19 bases apart. This clone has only a few counts. It has no known antigen specificity. There are no base qualities to consult, and no much larger clone falls within one base. Libraries were built with the immunoSEQ multiplex PCR assay. RNA was extracted from all samples and reverse transcribed into cDNA as template for TCR sequencing. First-strand cDNA was synthesized with SuperScript III using a 2:1 mix of oligo-dT and random hexamers. A synthetic immune receptor repertoire was used to measure amplification bias, and any remaining bias was corrected computationally. Concerning the study's data processing: Raw reads were preprocessed to remove errors, and CDR3 was defined by IMGT conventions from the conserved cysteine to phenylalanine. Clonality was computed by normalizing Shannon entropy by log2 of the number of productive unique TCRs and subtracting the result from 1. Whether each scalp clone was CD4 or CD8 was inferred by checking scalp TCRbeta sequences against the CD4 and CD8 repertoires from sorted blood. This immuneACCESS table, as held by TCRdb, lists in-frame sequences with V and J called but not all clones. Of the missing ones, under half trace to an unresolved V gene in checked studies; the others have no known cause. That table furnishes V, J and clone size, whereas the DNA furnished D and trimming. The sample has about 190,000 clones on record, 60% to 70% of them singletons. About 0.69% of the sample is in the top ten clones.

Per the publication, the time point label means: around 28 days on oral tofacitinib. The treatment or condition label here, explained by the study, means: oral pan-JAK inhibitor, 5-10 mg twice daily. Lesional scalp punch biopsies and peripheral blood were obtained from alopecia areata patients. PBMCs were isolated by density centrifugation and stained for CD3, CD4 and CD8, after which CD4+ and CD8+ T cells were sorted on a FACSAria. The chain is encoded by TRBV19 joined to TRBJ2-2; no confident D gene assignment can be made. This receptor was taken from a human donor with alopecia areata. Sequenced here: CD4+ T cells sorted from blood, sampled at week 4, from a patient treated with tofacitinib. The CDR3 reads CATQYDGVLNTGELFF. The sequenced DNA is TGTGCCACCCAGTACGATGGTGTTTTGAACACCGGGGAGCTGTTTTTT.